This T cell receptor beta chain derives from a study of T cells in Graves' hyperthyroidism and ophthalmopathy. No progression to ophthalmopathy during 18 months of follow-up defined stable disease. From roughly 9.2 ml of fresh peripheral blood, PBMCs were isolated. Turning to this clonotype: Its cognate antigen is unknown.

There were TCR beta CDR3 regions amplified from RNA transcripts. The HTBI primer set served for first-round RT-PCR of the TCR CDR3. One entry per CDR3 protein results from TCRdb running MiXCR on the multiplex PCR reads. Of some 620,000 distinct CDR3 sequences in the sample, 15% to 20% were seen once. The J segment lost 9 bases and the V segment lost 2 bases, leaving 9 bases of the junction unmatched. The CDR3 runs 15 residues. Germline-derived CDR1 and CDR2 are MNHEY and SMNVEV (reference sequence). Findings and limits, study-wide: Ophthalmopathy cases were set apart from stable hyperthyroidism by a 13 V-J model. For ophthalmopathy, model prediction preceded onset by a median roughly 6.5 months.

Sequences were obtained from blood. The V call is TRBV27, the J call TRBJ2-3, with 9 bases aligning to TRBD2. The sequence derives from a woman under 40 with Graves' hyperthyroidism. As DNA, the CDR3 is TGTGCCAGCAGTTTAACTAGCGGGTGGTCGGGAACGCAGTATTTT. Residues: CASSLTSGWSGTQYF.